The rows below give T cell receptor beta chains drawn from one sample of a study of T cells after posttransplantation cyclophosphamide. Sequencing was performed with immunoSEQ multiplex PCR; in TCRdb, only in-frame clones are kept and a portion is missing. The table records 8,000 to 9,500 clones, 90% of them present only once. Source: CD4+ T cells sorted from blood, taken around 1,400 days after allogeneic stem cell transplant with posttransplant cyclophosphamide. All receptors derive from a female patient between 50 and 59 years old who received an allogeneic stem cell transplant from a related donor, was CMV-positive, and had no GVHD. A subset of T cells may come from the graft donor. The CDR3 runs from the conserved cysteine through the conserved F or W. Each record gives: CDR3 protein, CDR3 DNA, clone size, V gene, D gene, J gene. The D gene is left open where the match is weak. Only part of the rows carry a size: once, few, many, or a class if the clone is expanded.

CDR3 protein: CASRQNRGRPHEKLFF
CDR3 DNA: TGTGCCAGCAGGCAGAACAGGGGACGACCCCATGAAAAACTGTTTTTT
clone size: once
V gene: TRBV27
D gene: TRBD1
J gene: TRBJ1-4

CDR3 protein: CASSLDGAANTGELFF
CDR3 DNA: TGTGCCAGCAGCTTAGATGGGGCCGCGAACACCGGGGAGCTGTTTTTT
clone size: NA
V gene: TRBV7-7
D gene: NA
J gene: TRBJ2-2

CDR3 protein: CASSSGIEQYF
CDR3 DNA: TGTGCCAGCAGCAGCGGGATCGAGCAGTACTTC
clone size: NA
V gene: TRBV11-2
D gene: TRBD2
J gene: TRBJ2-7

CDR3 protein: CASSLEERGGVDEQYF
CDR3 DNA: TGCGCCAGCAGCTTGGAGGAGCGGGGGGGCGTCGACGAGCAGTACTTC
clone size: NA
V gene: TRBV5-1
D gene: TRBD2
J gene: TRBJ2-7

CDR3 protein: CASSSSGGTDTQYF
CDR3 DNA: TGTGCCAGCAGCTCTAGCGGAGGCACAGATACGCAGTATTTT
clone size: NA
V gene: TRBV5-6
D gene: TRBD2
J gene: TRBJ2-3

CDR3 protein: CASSTVRGHYGYTF
CDR3 DNA: TGTGCCAGCAGCACGGTGAGGGGGCACTATGGCTACACCTTC
clone size: few
V gene: TRBV7-8
D gene: TRBD1
J gene: TRBJ1-2

CDR3 protein: CASCQGADTQYF
CDR3 DNA: TGTGCCAGCTGCCAGGGGGCAGATACGCAGTATTTT
clone size: NA
V gene: TRBV18
D gene: TRBD1
J gene: TRBJ2-3

CDR3 protein: CSVEAPGTSGRYEQYF
CDR3 DNA: TGCAGCGTTGAAGCCCCCGGGACTAGCGGGAGATACGAGCAGTACTTC
clone size: NA
V gene: TRBV29-1
D gene: TRBD2
J gene: TRBJ2-7

CDR3 protein: CASSGWSTQETQYF
CDR3 DNA: TGTGCCAGCAGTGGTTGGTCTACCCAAGAGACCCAGTACTTC
clone size: once
V gene: TRBV6-6
D gene: NA
J gene: TRBJ2-5

CDR3 protein: CASGREAPTDTQYF
CDR3 DNA: TGTGCCAGCGGGAGGGAGGCCCCCACAGATACGCAGTATTTT
clone size: NA
V gene: TRBV6-1
D gene: TRBD2
J gene: TRBJ2-3

CDR3 protein: CASSAQAGDADTQYF
CDR3 DNA: TGTGCCAGCAGCGCACAAGCGGGAGACGCAGATACGCAGTATTTT
clone size: NA
V gene: TRBV9
D gene: TRBD2
J gene: TRBJ2-3

CDR3 protein: CAISTGQGGSYEQYF
CDR3 DNA: TGTGCCATCAGTACGGGACAGGGAGGTTCCTACGAGCAGTACTTC
clone size: NA
V gene: TRBV10-3
D gene: TRBD1
J gene: TRBJ2-7

CDR3 protein: CASSLTDNEQFF
CDR3 DNA: TGTGCCAGCAGCTTGACAGACAATGAGCAGTTCTTC
clone size: NA
V gene: TRBV5-4
D gene: NA
J gene: TRBJ2-1

CDR3 protein: CASGQGTGQETQYF
CDR3 DNA: TGTGCCTCTGGACAGGGTACTGGTCAAGAGACCCAGTACTTC
clone size: NA
V gene: TRBV15
D gene: TRBD1
J gene: TRBJ2-5

CDR3 protein: CASSWGGSTEAFF
CDR3 DNA: TGTGCCAGCAGCTGGGGGGGATCCACTGAAGCTTTCTTT
clone size: NA
V gene: TRBV14
D gene: NA
J gene: TRBJ1-1

CDR3 protein: CASSAGQTRNEQFF
CDR3 DNA: TGTGCCAGCAGTGCTGGCCAGACTAGGAATGAGCAGTTCTTC
clone size: NA
V gene: TRBV2
D gene: NA
J gene: TRBJ2-1

CDR3 protein: CASSIDWGRSYGYTF
CDR3 DNA: TGTGCCAGTAGTATAGACTGGGGGCGCTCCTATGGCTACACCTTC
clone size: NA
V gene: TRBV19
D gene: NA
J gene: TRBJ1-2

CDR3 protein: CASSLTGDSNQPQHF
CDR3 DNA: TGTGCCAGCAGCTTGACGGGGGATAGCAATCAGCCCCAGCATTTT
clone size: NA
V gene: TRBV5-4
D gene: NA
J gene: TRBJ1-5

CDR3 protein: CASSLAGIGTGGYEQYF
CDR3 DNA: TGTGCCAGCAGCTTGGCCGGGATAGGGACTGGGGGCTACGAGCAGTACTTC
clone size: NA
V gene: TRBV5-6
D gene: NA
J gene: TRBJ2-7

CDR3 protein: CASSPGGQTYGYTF
CDR3 DNA: TGTGCCAGCTCACCCGGGGGACAGACTTATGGCTACACCTTC
clone size: NA
V gene: TRBV18
D gene: TRBD1
J gene: TRBJ1-2

CDR3 protein: CASRTSGQGGQPQHF
CDR3 DNA: TGTGCCAGCAGGACTTCCGGACAGGGAGGTCAGCCCCAGCATTTT
clone size: once
V gene: TRBV27
D gene: TRBD1
J gene: TRBJ1-5

CDR3 protein: CASTASGGEQYF
CDR3 DNA: TGTGCCAGCACGGCTAGCGGGGGAGAGCAGTACTTC
clone size: NA
V gene: TRBV2
D gene: TRBD2
J gene: TRBJ2-7

CDR3 protein: CASSLGTGYNSPLHF
CDR3 DNA: TGCGCCAGCAGCTTGGGGACAGGGTATAATTCACCCCTCCACTTT
clone size: NA
V gene: TRBV5-1
D gene: TRBD1
J gene: TRBJ1-6

CDR3 protein: CASSLGDRTSGGETQYF
CDR3 DNA: TGTGCCAGCAGCTTGGGAGACAGGACCTCCGGAGGTGAGACCCAGTACTTC
clone size: NA
V gene: TRBV5-4
D gene: NA
J gene: TRBJ2-5

CDR3 protein: CAIAGLAETTGELFF
CDR3 DNA: TGTGCCATCGCGGGACTAGCGGAAACCACCGGGGAGCTGTTTTTT
clone size: NA
V gene: TRBV10-3
D gene: TRBD2
J gene: TRBJ2-2

CDR3 protein: CAWNERGQGRETQYF
CDR3 DNA: TGTGCCTGGAACGAGCGGGGGCAGGGGCGAGAGACCCAGTACTTC
clone size: NA
V gene: TRBV30
D gene: TRBD2
J gene: TRBJ2-5

CDR3 protein: CASSLGAPRGTGELFF
CDR3 DNA: TGTGCCAGCAGCTTAGGAGCGCCGAGGGGGACCGGGGAGCTGTTTTTT
clone size: NA
V gene: TRBV11-2
D gene: NA
J gene: TRBJ2-2

CDR3 protein: CASSFPLGAFF
CDR3 DNA: TGTGCCAGCAGCTTCCCACTCGGAGCTTTCTTT
clone size: NA
V gene: TRBV11-2
D gene: NA
J gene: TRBJ1-1

CDR3 protein: CASSPIPRPRGAYGYTF
CDR3 DNA: TGTGCCAGCAGTCCGATTCCCCGCCCCAGAGGCGCTTATGGCTACACCTTC
clone size: NA
V gene: TRBV27
D gene: NA
J gene: TRBJ1-2

CDR3 protein: CASSDVVNYNEQFF
CDR3 DNA: TGTGCCAGCAGTGACGTAGTAAACTACAATGAGCAGTTCTTC
clone size: NA
V gene: TRBV2
D gene: NA
J gene: TRBJ2-1

CDR3 protein: CASSSGAQNEKLFF
CDR3 DNA: TGTGCCAGCAGCTCAGGGGCCCAGAATGAAAAACTGTTTTTT
clone size: NA
V gene: TRBV6-5
D gene: NA
J gene: TRBJ1-4

CDR3 protein: CASSLTSGMSSYEQYF
CDR3 DNA: TGTGCCAGCAGCTTGACTAGCGGAATGAGCTCCTACGAGCAGTACTTC
clone size: NA
V gene: TRBV21-1
D gene: NA
J gene: TRBJ2-7